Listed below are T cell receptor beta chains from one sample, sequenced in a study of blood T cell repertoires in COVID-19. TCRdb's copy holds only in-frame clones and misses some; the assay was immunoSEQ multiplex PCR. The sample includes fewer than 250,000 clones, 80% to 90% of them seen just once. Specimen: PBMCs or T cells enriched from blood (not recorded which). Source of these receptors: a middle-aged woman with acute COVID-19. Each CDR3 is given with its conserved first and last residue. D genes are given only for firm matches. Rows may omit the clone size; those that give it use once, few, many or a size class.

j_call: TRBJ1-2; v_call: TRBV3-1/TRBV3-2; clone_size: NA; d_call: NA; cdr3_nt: TGTGCCAGCAGCCAAGATAGCGGAGGGGCCTATGGCTACACCTTC; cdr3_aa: CASSQDSGGAYGYTF
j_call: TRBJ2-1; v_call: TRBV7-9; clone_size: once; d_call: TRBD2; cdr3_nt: TGTGCCAGCAGCTTACGCGGGGGGTTTAGTGAGCAGTTCTTC; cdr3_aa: CASSLRGGFSEQFF
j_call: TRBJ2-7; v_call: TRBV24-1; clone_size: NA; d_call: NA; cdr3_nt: TGTGCCACCACACGCCGAGGGTATAGCACCTACGAGCAGTACTTC; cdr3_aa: CATTRRGYSTYEQYF
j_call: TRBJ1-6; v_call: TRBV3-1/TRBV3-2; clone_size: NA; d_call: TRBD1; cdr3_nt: TGTGCCAGCAGCTCGGGACAGACGAATTCACCCCTCCACTTT; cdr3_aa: CASSSGQTNSPLHF
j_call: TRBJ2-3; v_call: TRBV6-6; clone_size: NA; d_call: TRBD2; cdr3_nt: TGTGCCAGCAGCTTAGCGGGGGGCACAGATACGCAGTATTTT; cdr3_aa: CASSLAGGTDTQYF
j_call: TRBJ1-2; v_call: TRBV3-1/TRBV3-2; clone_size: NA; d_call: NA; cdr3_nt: TGTGCCAGCAGCCAAGTATGGGGCTCCTATGGCTACACCTTC; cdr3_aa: CASSQVWGSYGYTF
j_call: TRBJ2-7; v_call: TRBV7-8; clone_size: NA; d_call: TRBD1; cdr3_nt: TGTGCCAGCAGCTTCGCCGGGACAGGGGGCTACGAGCAGTACTTC; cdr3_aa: CASSFAGTGGYEQYF
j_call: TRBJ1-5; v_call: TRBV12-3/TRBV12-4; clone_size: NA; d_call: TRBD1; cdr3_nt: TGTGCCAGCAGTTCCAGGGGGGATCAGCCCCAGCATTTT; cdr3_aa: CASSSRGDQPQHF
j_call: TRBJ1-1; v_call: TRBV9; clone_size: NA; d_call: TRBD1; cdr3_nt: TGTGCCAGCAGCGTAGCCGGGACAGGTCAGGGGAGCACTGAAGCTTTCTTT; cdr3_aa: CASSVAGTGQGSTEAFF
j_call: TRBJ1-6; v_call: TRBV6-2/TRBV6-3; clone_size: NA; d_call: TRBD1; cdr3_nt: TGTGCCAGCAGTGGCGCCGGGACAGGGGATTCACCCCTCCACTTT; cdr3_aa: CASSGAGTGDSPLHF
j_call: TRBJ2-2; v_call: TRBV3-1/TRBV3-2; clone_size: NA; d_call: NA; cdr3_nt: TGTGCCAGCAGCCACGGGGGCGGGGAGCTGTTTTTT; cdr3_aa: CASSHGGGELFF